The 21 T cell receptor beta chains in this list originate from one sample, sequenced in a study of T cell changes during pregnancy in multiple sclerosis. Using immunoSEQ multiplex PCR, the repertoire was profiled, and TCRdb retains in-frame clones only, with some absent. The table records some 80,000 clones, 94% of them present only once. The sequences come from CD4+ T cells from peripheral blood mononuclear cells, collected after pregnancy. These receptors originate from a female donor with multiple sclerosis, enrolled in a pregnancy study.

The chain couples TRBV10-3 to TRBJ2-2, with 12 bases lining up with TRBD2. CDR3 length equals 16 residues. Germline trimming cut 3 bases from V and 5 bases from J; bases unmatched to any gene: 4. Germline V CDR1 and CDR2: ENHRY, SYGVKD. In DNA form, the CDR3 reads TGTGCCATCAGTGACGGACTAGCGGGAAGTACCGGGGAGCTGTTTTTT. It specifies CAISDGLAGSTGELFF.

CDR3 bases: TGCGCCAGCAGCCACTCTAAAGGGGGCGCTGAAGCTTTCTTT. Protein product: CASSHSKGGAEAFF. The chain links TRBV4-3 to TRBJ1-1; 7 bases align to TRBD1. This CDR3 region has 14 residues. Trimming took 3 bases from V and 6 from J; bases not matched to a gene: 7. Germline V gives CDR1 LGHNA, CDR2 YSLEER.

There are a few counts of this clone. CDR3 residues: CASSDTGTEQYF. In DNA, the CDR3 is TGTGCCAGCAGCGATACAGGGACCGAGCAGTACTTC. This chain uses TRBV7-2 with TRBJ2-7; TRBD1 is a possible D gene (6 bases). The CDR3 contains 12 residues. In germline, CDR1 is SGHTA, CDR2 FQGNSA. V was pared by 5 bases and J by 6 bases, with 11 bases between.

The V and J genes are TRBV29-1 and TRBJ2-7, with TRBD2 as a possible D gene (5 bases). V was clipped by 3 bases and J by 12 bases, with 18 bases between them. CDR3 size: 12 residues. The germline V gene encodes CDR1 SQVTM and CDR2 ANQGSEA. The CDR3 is CSVERAGSPPYF. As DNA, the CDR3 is TGCAGCGTTGAGCGGGCCGGGTCGCCGCCGTACTTC.

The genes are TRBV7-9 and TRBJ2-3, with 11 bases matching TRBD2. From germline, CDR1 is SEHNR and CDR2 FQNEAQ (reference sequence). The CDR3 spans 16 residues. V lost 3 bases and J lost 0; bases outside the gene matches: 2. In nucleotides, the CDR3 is TGTGCCAGCAGCTTCCTAGCGGGAGGTAGCACAGATACGCAGTATTTT. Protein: CASSFLAGGSTDTQYF.

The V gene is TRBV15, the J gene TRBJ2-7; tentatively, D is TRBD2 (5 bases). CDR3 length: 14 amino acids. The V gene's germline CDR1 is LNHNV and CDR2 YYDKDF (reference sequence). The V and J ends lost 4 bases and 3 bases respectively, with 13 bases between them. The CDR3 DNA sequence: TGTGCCACCAGCAAGGAGCGGAAGGGCTACGAGCAGTACTTC. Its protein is CATSKERKGYEQYF.

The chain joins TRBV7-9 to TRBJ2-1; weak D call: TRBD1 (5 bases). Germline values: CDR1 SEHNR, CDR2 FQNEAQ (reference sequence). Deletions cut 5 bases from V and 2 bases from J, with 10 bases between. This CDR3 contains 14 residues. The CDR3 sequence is CASSPRGPYNEQFF. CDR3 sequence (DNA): TGTGCCAGCAGCCCTAGGGGTCCCTACAATGAGCAGTTCTTC.

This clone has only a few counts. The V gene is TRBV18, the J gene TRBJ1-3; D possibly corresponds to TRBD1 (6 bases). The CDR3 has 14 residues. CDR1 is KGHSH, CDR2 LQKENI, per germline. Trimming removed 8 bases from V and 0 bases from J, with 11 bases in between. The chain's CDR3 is CASATGSSGNTIYF. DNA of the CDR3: TGTGCCAGCGCGACAGGAAGCTCTGGAAACACCATATATTTT.

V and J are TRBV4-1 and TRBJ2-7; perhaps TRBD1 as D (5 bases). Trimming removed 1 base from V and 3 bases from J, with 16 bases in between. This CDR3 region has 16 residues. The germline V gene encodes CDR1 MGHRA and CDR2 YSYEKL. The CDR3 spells CASSQGSLGQIYEQYF. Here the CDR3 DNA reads TGCGCCAGCAGCCAAGGCAGCTTGGGGCAGATCTACGAGCAGTACTTC.

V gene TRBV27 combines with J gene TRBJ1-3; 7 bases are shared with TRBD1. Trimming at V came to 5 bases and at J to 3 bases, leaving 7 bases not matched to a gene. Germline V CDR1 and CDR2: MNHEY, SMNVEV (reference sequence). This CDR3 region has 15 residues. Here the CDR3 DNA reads TGTGCCAGCAGTAAACAGGGGACCAGTGGAAACACCATATATTTT. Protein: CASSKQGTSGNTIYF.

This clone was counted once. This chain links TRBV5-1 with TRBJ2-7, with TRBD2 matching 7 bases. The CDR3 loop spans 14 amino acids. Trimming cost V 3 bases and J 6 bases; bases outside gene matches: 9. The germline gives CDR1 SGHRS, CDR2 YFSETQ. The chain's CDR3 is CASSSVLGRAEQYF. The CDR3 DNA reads TGCGCCAGCAGCTCGGTTTTGGGGAGGGCCGAGCAGTACTTC.

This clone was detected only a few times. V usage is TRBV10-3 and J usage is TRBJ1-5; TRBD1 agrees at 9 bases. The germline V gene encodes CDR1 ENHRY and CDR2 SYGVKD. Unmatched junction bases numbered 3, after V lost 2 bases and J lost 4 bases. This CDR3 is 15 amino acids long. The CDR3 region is CAISETDRGNQPQHF. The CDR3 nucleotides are TGTGCCATCAGTGAGACAGACAGGGGGAATCAGCCCCAGCATTTT.

CDR3 in amino acids: CASSRGLMSYEQYF. The CDR3 DNA is TGTGCCAGCAGCAGGGGGCTGATGAGTTACGAGCAGTACTTC. V gene TRBV7-2 combines with J gene TRBJ2-7, with 7 bases matching TRBD1. Germline-derived CDR1 and CDR2 are SGHTA and FQGNSA. The CDR3 sequence is 14 residues long. The V segment lost 5 bases and the J segment 4 bases; nucleotides outside the gene matches: 8.

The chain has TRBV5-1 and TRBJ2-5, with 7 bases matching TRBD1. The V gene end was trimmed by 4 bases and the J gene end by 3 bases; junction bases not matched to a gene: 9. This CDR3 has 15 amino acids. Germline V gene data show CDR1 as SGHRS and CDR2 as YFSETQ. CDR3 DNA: TGCGCCAGCAGCCCACAACCCACAGGGGAAGAGACCCAGTACTTC. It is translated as CASSPQPTGEETQYF.

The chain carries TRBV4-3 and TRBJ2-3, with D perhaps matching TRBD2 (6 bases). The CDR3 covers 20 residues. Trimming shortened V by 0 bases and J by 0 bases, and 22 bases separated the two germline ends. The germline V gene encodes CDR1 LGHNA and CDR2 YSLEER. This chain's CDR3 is CASSQDPGYSGSRSTDTQYF. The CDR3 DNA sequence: TGCGCCAGCAGCCAAGACCCGGGCTATAGCGGAAGCCGGAGCACAGATACGCAGTATTTT.

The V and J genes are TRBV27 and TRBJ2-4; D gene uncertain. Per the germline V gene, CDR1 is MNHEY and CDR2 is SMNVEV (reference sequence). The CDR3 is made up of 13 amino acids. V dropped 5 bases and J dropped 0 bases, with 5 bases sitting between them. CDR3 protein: CASSPVAKNIQYF. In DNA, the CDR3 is TGTGCCAGCAGTCCCGTAGCCAAAAACATTCAGTACTTC.

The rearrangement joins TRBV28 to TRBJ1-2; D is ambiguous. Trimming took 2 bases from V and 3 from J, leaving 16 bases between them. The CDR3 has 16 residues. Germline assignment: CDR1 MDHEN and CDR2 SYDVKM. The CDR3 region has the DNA TGTGCCAGCAGTTTAGGTCGGGCTTCGGGGTACTATGGCTACACCTTC. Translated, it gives CASSLGRASGYYGYTF.

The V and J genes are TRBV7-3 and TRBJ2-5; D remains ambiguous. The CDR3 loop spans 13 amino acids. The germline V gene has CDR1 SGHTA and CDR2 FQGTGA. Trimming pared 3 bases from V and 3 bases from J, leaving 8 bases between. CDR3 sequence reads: CASSFSYEETQYF. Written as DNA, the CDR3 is TGTGCCAGCAGCTTTTCCTATGAAGAGACCCAGTACTTC.

CDR3 DNA sequence: TGTGCCAGCAGCTCCACGAGGGACTTCTTGAACACTGAAGCTTTCTTT. This codes for CASSSTRDFLNTEAFF. The chain carries TRBV7-3 and TRBJ1-1; D may be TRBD1 (5 bases). This CDR3 comprises 16 residues. CDR1 is SGHTA and CDR2 is FQGTGA in the germline V gene. The V end was cut by 4 bases, the J end by 0 bases, with 15 bases between.

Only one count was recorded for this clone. The CDR3 is CASSPPSLAEIYNEQFF. The CDR3 bases are TGTGCCAGCAGCCCGCCCTCACTAGCGGAGATCTACAATGAGCAGTTCTTC. V gene TRBV7-9 combines with J gene TRBJ2-1, with 8 bases lining up with TRBD2. Germline lookup yields CDR1 SEHNR and CDR2 FQNEAQ (reference sequence). V lost 5 bases, J lost 3 bases, and 12 bases stayed unmatched. CDR3 length: 17 amino acids.

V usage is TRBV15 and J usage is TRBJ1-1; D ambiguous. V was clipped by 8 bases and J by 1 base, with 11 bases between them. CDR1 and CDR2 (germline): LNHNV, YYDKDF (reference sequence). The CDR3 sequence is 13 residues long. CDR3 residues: CATVARQNTEAFF. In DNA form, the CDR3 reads TGTGCCACCGTCGCGAGGCAGAACACTGAAGCTTTCTTT.